A selection of T cell receptor beta chains follows, all from one sample in a study of shared clonotypes between healthy human individuals. The method was immunoSEQ multiplex PCR; TCRdb's version includes in-frame clones alone and lacks a portion of them. This table has under 1 million clones, 90% to 97% appearing once. Sequencing input: naive CD8+ T cells sorted from blood. These receptors were taken from a young man in good health. Each CDR3 is given with its conserved first and last residue. A D gene is named only where the DNA matches it firmly. A row's size may be missing; if present it is once, few, many or a size class.

v_gene	d_gene	abundance	j_gene	CDR3nt	CDR3aa
TRBV15	.	once	TRBJ2-7	TGTGCCACCAGCAGGGGCCGATTTTCCTCCTACGAGCAGTACTTC	CATSRGRFSSYEQYF
TRBV4-1	.	.	TRBJ2-7	TGCGCCAGCAGCCAGGCTCAGAGAAGCTCCTACGAGCAGTACTTC	CASSQAQRSSYEQYF
TRBV18	TRBD1	once	TRBJ2-4	TGTGCCAGCTCACCCCCGTACCGGGACAGGGGGCCTCTAGCCAAAAACATTCAGTACTTC	CASSPPYRDRGPLAKNIQYF
TRBV7-9	.	.	TRBJ2-1	TGTGCCAGCAGCTTTAACTATGAGCAGTTCTTC	CASSFNYEQFF
TRBV15	TRBD1	.	TRBJ2-1	TGTGCCACCAAACAGGGGCCGCTCTACAATGAGCAGTTCTTC	CATKQGPLYNEQFF
TRBV27	.	.	TRBJ2-7	TGTGCCAGCAGTGACCTAGCCTGGGTCGAGCAGTACTTC	CASSDLAWVEQYF
TRBV7-6	.	.	TRBJ2-7	TGTGCCAGCAGCCCTCTCGCAGGGGTGGGTTACTACGAGCAGTACTTC	CASSPLAGVGYYEQYF
TRBV2	.	.	TRBJ2-3	TGTGCCAGCAGTGAAACCGGGAGATTGGATACGCAGTATTTT	CASSETGRLDTQYF
TRBV7-9	TRBD1	once	TRBJ1-2	TGTGCCAGCAGCTACCGGGACAGGGACTATGGCTACACCTTC	CASSYRDRDYGYTF
TRBV19	.	.	TRBJ1-4	TGTGCCAGTACAAAGGGGACAACCGTCAACCTGAGAGATGAAAAACTGTTTTTT	CASTKGTTVNLRDEKLFF
TRBV5-8	TRBD2	.	TRBJ2-7	TGTGCCAGCAACAACCCTTGGGCTAGCGGGGATCGCTCCTACGAGCAGTACTTC	CASNNPWASGDRSYEQYF
TRBV18	.	.	TRBJ1-2	TGTGCCAGCTCACCACCTGACTTGCGGGGCTACACCTTC	CASSPPDLRGYTF
TRBV10-1	TRBD1	.	TRBJ1-3	TGCGCCAGCAGGAAGGGGGCAGAAGGGACAGCCGGAAACACCATATATTTT	CASRKGAEGTAGNTIYF
TRBV11-2	.	.	TRBJ1-2	TGTGCCAGCAGCTCTCCCGACTTTTGGGTAACCTATGGCTACACCTTC	CASSSPDFWVTYGYTF
TRBV4-1	.	.	TRBJ2-7	TGCGCCAGCAGCCAAGCGGGTGGCGGATGGAGCTCCTACGAGCAGTACTTC	CASSQAGGGWSSYEQYF
TRBV14	.	.	TRBJ2-3	TGTGCCAGCAGCCAAGGCGTGGATACGCAGTATTTT	CASSQGVDTQYF
TRBV6-5	.	.	TRBJ2-7	TGTGCCAGCAGTTACGGGCGGGACTACGAGCAGTACTTC	CASSYGRDYEQYF
TRBV11-2	TRBD1	.	TRBJ2-7	TGTGCCAGCAGCACTACAGGGGTTTCCAACGAGCAGTACTTC	CASSTTGVSNEQYF
TRBV19	TRBD1	.	TRBJ2-7	TGTGCCACCCGGGACAGGGCCCACGAGCAGTACTTC	CATRDRAHEQYF
TRBV27	TRBD1	.	TRBJ1-2	TGTGCCAGCAGTCGAGGGACAGGGATGGCTGGCTACACCTTC	CASSRGTGMAGYTF
TRBV6-6	.	.	TRBJ1-3	TGTGCCAGCGGCTGGGGAGGAAACACCATATATTTT	CASGWGGNTIYF
TRBV2	.	once	TRBJ2-1	TGTGCCAGCTGGGAATTCGCGTACAATGAGCAGTTCTTC	CASWEFAYNEQFF
TRBV7-9	TRBD1	.	TRBJ2-2	TGTGCCAGCAGTTCTACAGGGGGGACCGGGGAGCTGTTTTTT	CASSSTGGTGELFF
TRBV6-5	.	.	TRBJ1-1	TGTGCCAGCTACCCCGGATACACTGAAGCTTTCTTT	CASYPGYTEAFF
TRBV30	.	.	TRBJ2-7	TGTGCCTGGAGTGACCCCTACTCCTACGAGCAGTACTTC	CAWSDPYSYEQYF
TRBV27	TRBD1	.	TRBJ1-1	TGTGCCAGCAGTTCTCCGGGACAGGGGTGGGGAACTGAAGCTTTCTTT	CASSSPGQGWGTEAFF
TRBV27	.	.	TRBJ2-7	TGTGCCAGCAGTTCCACGGGACTCTTCTACGAGCAGTACTTC	CASSSTGLFYEQYF
TRBV27	.	.	TRBJ2-1	TGTGCCAGCAGTTTAGGAACCCTGCCCTCCTACAATGAGCAGTTCTTC	CASSLGTLPSYNEQFF
TRBV7-9	TRBD1	.	TRBJ1-4	TGTGCCAGCAGCTTAGGACAGGGTGTTGAAAAACTGTTTTTT	CASSLGQGVEKLFF
TRBV4-1	TRBD1	.	TRBJ2-3	TGCGCCAGCAGCCAGACAGGGGTCAGAGATACGCAGTATTTT	CASSQTGVRDTQYF
TRBV7-8	TRBD1	.	TRBJ1-4	TGTGCCAGCAGCGCCGACAGGGGGCGAGAAAAACTGTTTTTT	CASSADRGREKLFF
TRBV19	.	.	TRBJ2-1	TGTGCCAGTAGTATGTCTCGGGGTTCCTACAATGAGCAGTTCTTC	CASSMSRGSYNEQFF
TRBV25-1	TRBD1	.	TRBJ1-2	TGTGCCAGCAGTCCGGGACAGGGAGTCGGCTATGGCTACACCTTC	CASSPGQGVGYGYTF
TRBV29-1	.	.	TRBJ1-2	TGCAGCGTTGAAGATTCCCCAGTCTATGGCTACACCTTC	CSVEDSPVYGYTF
TRBV7-6	.	.	TRBJ2-7	TGTGCCAGCAGCTTAGCGGACCCTAATTCCTACGAGCAGTACTTC	CASSLADPNSYEQYF
TRBV11-3	.	once	TRBJ2-7	TGTGCCAGCAGCCCTCCTGGGACCCAGGGGAGGGAGCAGTACTTC	CASSPPGTQGREQYF
TRBV19	.	.	TRBJ2-7	TGTGCCAGTAGTATTTGGCAGGGGTACGAGCAGTACTTC	CASSIWQGYEQYF
TRBV7-2	.	.	TRBJ2-7	TGTGCCAGCAGCTTGTCCTACGAGCAGTACTTC	CASSLSYEQYF
TRBV29-1	TRBD1	.	TRBJ2-7	TGCAGCGTTGGGGACAGGGGCTCCTACGAGCAGTACTTC	CSVGDRGSYEQYF
TRBV14	.	.	TRBJ2-3	TGTGCCAGCAGCCAAGATAACGACAGAAAACCACTACTGTCCACAGATACGCAGTATTTT	CASSQDNDRKPLLSTDTQYF
TRBV4-1	TRBD2	.	TRBJ2-3	TGCGCCAGCAGCCAGCCTCTAGCGGGACTAAGCACAGATACGCAGTATTTT	CASSQPLAGLSTDTQYF
TRBV28	.	once	TRBJ1-5	TGTGCCACCCAAGCGGGCCTTTTTCAGCCCCAGCATTTT	CATQAGLFQPQHF
TRBV14	TRBD2	.	TRBJ2-7	TGTGCCAGCAGCCGAGGACTAGCGGGAGTCTGGGACGAGCAGTACTTC	CASSRGLAGVWDEQYF
TRBV5-1	.	.	TRBJ2-1	TGCGCCAGCGCCCTATATCAGGAGTACAATGAGCAGTTCTTC	CASALYQEYNEQFF
TRBV5-5	.	.	TRBJ2-7	TGTGCCAGCAGCATAGGACTAAACGAGCAGTACTTC	CASSIGLNEQYF
TRBV6-6	.	.	TRBJ1-1	TGTGCCAGCAGGATACAGGGTCGGAACACTGAAGCTTTCTTT	CASRIQGRNTEAFF
TRBV6-1	TRBD1	.	TRBJ1-4	TGTGCCCGAGAACAGGGGGGGAATGAAAAACTGTTTTTT	CAREQGGNEKLFF
TRBV28	.	once	TRBJ2-5	TGTGCCAGCAGTTTAGGCCTCCCGGGGGAGACCCAGTACTTC	CASSLGLPGETQYF
TRBV4-1	.	.	TRBJ1-5	TGCGCCAGCAGCCAAGTCCCCGACAGATACCAGCCCCAGCATTTT	CASSQVPDRYQPQHF